This section outlines one TCR beta chain sequence together with its context. Its antigen is unknown. This entry comes from a study of T-cell reconstitution after alpha-beta-depleted transplantation in children. Study results and limitations: When one year had passed after transplant, most T-cell counts and diversity came from newly produced T cells. Surviving recipient cells, namely T cells and thymic progenitors, were the source of high day-60 TCRbeta diversity in some patients. In patients about two months after transplant, alpha-beta T cells reportedly arose from several hundred expanded graft clones.

The CDR3 covers 11 residues. Looked up from germline, CDR1 is LGHNT and CDR2 is FRNRAP. V lost 4 bases and J 9 bases, leaving 8 bases between the germline ends. It was with unique molecular identifiers that the TCRbeta library was prepared. Via MiXCR, TCRdb re-called the PCR reads, giving one row per CDR3 protein. The table has 250,000 or so distinct CDR3 sequences, roughly a quarter seen once; the top ten hold under 5.5%. The sequence derives from a female patient aged 2 to 10 who had a stem cell transplant for congenital amegakaryocytic thrombocytopenia, so the T cells may come from the graft donor. The rearrangement joins TRBV12-5 to TRBJ2-3; D is undetermined. The sequencing here drew on PBMCs, mostly from graft donor cells, taken 360 days after TCRalphabeta/CD19-depleted stem cell transplant. The CDR3 reads CASGSARTQYF. CDR3 sequence (DNA): TGTGCTAGTGGTTCGGCCCGAACGCAGTATTTT.